Included here is one TCR beta chain sequence, with context. Its antigen is not known. TCRdb processed the 5' RACE reads again and assigns one entry to each CDR3 protein, with no DNA. Its table lists 160,000 or so distinct CDR3 sequences. This entry is derived from a study of monozygotic twins with inflammatory bowel disease. Regarding the study as a whole: What may have added variability to patient repertoires is that immunosuppressive treatments differed.

The germline V gene has CDR1 LNHNV and CDR2 YYDKDF (reference sequence). This CDR3 spans 15 amino acids. This chain uses TRBV15 with TRBJ1-2; TCRdb's assignment of TRBD1 cannot be checked, as there is no DNA. The clonotype comes from a human donor with ulcerative colitis or Crohn's disease, or a healthy co-twin of an affected twin (not recorded which). Sequencing was done on a sample of blood. CDR3 residues: CATSRDRDRDYGYTF.